These 9 T cell receptor beta chains came from one sample sequenced in a study of cytomegalovirus exposure and HLA in healthy donors. With 60 Vbeta and 13 Jbeta primers, the PCR was carried out. Data came from immunoSEQ multiplex PCR; TCRdb stores just in-frame clones and leaves some out. The sample lists about 98,000 clones; around 72% were seen once. Sequencing input: PBMCs. The receptors here all came from a male donor in good health and CMV-seronegative.

V gene TRBV9 combines with J gene TRBJ1-2; D unclear. The CDR3 length is 14 residues. V was shortened by 0 bases and J by 7 bases, with 13 bases between the two germline ends. Germline CDR1 and CDR2: SGDLS and YYNGEE. CDR3 nucleotides: TGTGCCAGCAGCGTAGGTCCAGGAGGAGGTGGCTACACCTTC. Its protein is CASSVGPGGGGYTF.

CDR3 in DNA: TGCGCCAGCAGCCAGATAGGGAGGAAAACTCGGGAGCAGTACTTC. Translated, it gives CASSQIGRKTREQYF. This chain connects TRBV4-1 to TRBJ2-7, with D possibly TRBD2 on 6 matching bases. The CDR3 consists of 15 residues. Deletions cut 3 bases from V and 7 bases from J, with 19 bases between. In germline, CDR1 is MGHRA, CDR2 YSYEKL.

V is TRBV19 and J is TRBJ2-7; TRBD1 matches at 8 bases. Germline CDR1 reads LNHDA; CDR2 reads SQIVND (reference sequence). V trimming: 8 bases; J trimming: 5 bases; junction bases outside the gene matches: 8. The CDR3 sequence is 13 residues long. CDR3 sequence: CASRETGDHEQYF. The CDR3 DNA sequence: TGTGCCAGTCGAGAGACAGGGGACCACGAGCAGTACTTC.

This rearrangement joins TRBV4-2 to TRBJ2-7; 7 bases match TRBD1. CDR1 is LGHNA and CDR2 is YNFKEQ in the germline V gene. The CDR3 is made up of 16 amino acids. J lost 2 bases, V lost 5 bases, and 12 bases had no gene match. CDR3: CASSLFGAGGAYEQYF. The CDR3 DNA reads as TGTGCCAGCAGCTTATTCGGGGCAGGGGGAGCCTACGAGCAGTACTTC.

This rearrangement joins TRBV7-2 to TRBJ2-3; 8 bases are a match to TRBD1. CDR1 SGHTA and CDR2 FQGNSA come from the germline V gene. V trimming: 0 bases; J trimming: 2 bases; junction bases outside the gene matches: 1. There are 15 residues in the CDR3. CDR3 coding DNA: TGTGCCAGCAGCTTAGCGGGACAGGACACAGATACGCAGTATTTT. Its translation is CASSLAGQDTDTQYF. Filled out from reference TRBV7-2 and TRBJ2-3, the complete variable domain reads GAGVSQSPSNKVTEKGKDVELRCDPISGHTALYWYRQSLGQGLEFLIYFQGNSAPDKSGLPSDRFSAERTGGSVSTLTIQRTQQEDSAVYLCASSLAGQDTDTQYFGPGTRLTVL.

This sequence joins TRBV27 and TRBJ2-7; TRBD1 aligns across 9 bases. CDR3 length: 16 residues. Per the germline V gene, CDR1 is MNHEY and CDR2 is SMNVEV (reference sequence). V lost 3 bases, J lost 5 bases, and 11 bases stayed unmatched. The CDR3 coding sequence is TGTGCCAGCAGTTTGGGGGCGGGGGACAGGGCGGACGAGCAGTACTTC. It encodes CASSLGAGDRADEQYF.

With respect to this clone: Sequence at one end of the junction differs from germline and may be a read error. The CDR3 DNA reads as TGTGCCAGCGAGGGGGGGACCGGGTCCTTCCAGAACTTC. It codes for CASEGGTGSFQNF. The chain employs TRBV2 and TRBJ2-5; D perhaps matches TRBD2 (7 bases). The CDR3 covers 13 residues. The V gene's germline CDR1 is SNHLY and CDR2 FYNNEI.

The J gene is TRBJ2-7, the V gene TRBV7-2; weak D call: TRBD2 (6 bases). Germline values: CDR1 SGHTA, CDR2 FQGNSA. Trimming shortened V by 5 bases and J by 5 bases, and 13 bases separated the two germline ends. There are 13 residues in the CDR3. CDR3 coding DNA: TGTGCCAGCAGCCAACGGAGGGGCCACGAGCAGTACTTC. This translates into CASSQRRGHEQYF.

Only a few counts were recorded for this clone. The rearrangement uses TRBV27 and TRBJ2-5; 7 bases agree with TRBD2. Trimming cost V 5 bases and J 1 base; bases outside gene matches: 7. This CDR3 is 15 amino acids long. CDR1 is MNHEY and CDR2 is SMNVEV in the germline V gene (reference sequence). The CDR3 DNA follows: TGTGCCAGCAGTCGGACGGGGAGGGGCCAAGAGACCCAGTACTTC. Its translation is CASSRTGRGQETQYF.